This T cell receptor (beta chain) was recovered during a study of identifying expanded T cells in peripheral blood. The method was immunoSEQ multiplex PCR; TCRdb's version includes in-frame clones alone and lacks a portion of them. The sample lists fewer than 110,000 clones, around nine tenths seen once, with roughly 17% in the top ten. CDR3 length equals 14 residues. Germline-derived CDR1 and CDR2 are SNHLY and FYNNEI. V was clipped by 7 bases and J by 2 bases; unmatched bases: 5. V is TRBV2 and J is TRBJ1-5; the match to TRBD1 covers 7 bases. This clonotype was sampled from a person aged 18-69 years in good health. Specimen: blood. The CDR3 DNA sequence: TGTGCCAGCATGGGGGACAGCGGCAATCAGCCCCAGCATTTT. Translated, it gives CASMGDSGNQPQHF.